This is a list of T cell receptor beta chains from one sample in a study of blood T cell repertoires in COVID-19. Sequenced by immunoSEQ multiplex PCR; TCRdb stores in-frame clones only, minus some. The table has some 150,000 clones, approximately 84% seen once. Sequences were obtained from peripheral blood. The receptors were gathered from a human donor in a cohort sampled during active COVID-19. Each CDR3 is given with its conserved first and last residue. Each record gives: clone size, J gene, D gene, V gene, CDR3 DNA, CDR3 protein. A D gene is named only where the DNA matches it firmly. Rows may omit the clone size; those that give it use once, few, many or a size class.

clone_size: once; j_call: TRBJ2-7; d_call: TRBD2; v_call: TRBV4-2; cdr3_nt: TGTGCCAGCAGCCAAGCGGACCAGCGGGGGGCACGGTACGAGCAGTACTTC; cdr3_aa: CASSQADQRGARYEQYF
clone_size: -; j_call: TRBJ2-5; d_call: TRBD2; v_call: TRBV2; cdr3_nt: TGTGCCAGCAGTGAGGGAACTAGCGGGGGGTCGCTCCAAGAGACCCAGTACTTC; cdr3_aa: CASSEGTSGGSLQETQYF
clone_size: -; j_call: TRBJ2-3; d_call: TRBD2; v_call: TRBV5-1; cdr3_nt: TGCGCCAGCAGCTTCGGGGGGAACACAGATACGCAGTATTTT; cdr3_aa: CASSFGGNTDTQYF
clone_size: -; j_call: TRBJ2-5; d_call: TRBD2; v_call: TRBV28; cdr3_nt: TGTGCCAGCAGTTTAGTCCAGCGGGGGACCTCCGAGGAGACCCAGTACTTC; cdr3_aa: CASSLVQRGTSEETQYF
clone_size: -; j_call: TRBJ2-5; d_call: TRBD2; v_call: TRBV2; cdr3_nt: TGTGCCAGCAGAGCTGGACTAGCTTCTCCAGAGACCCAGTACTTC; cdr3_aa: CASRAGLASPETQYF
clone_size: -; j_call: TRBJ2-2; d_call: -; v_call: TRBV2; cdr3_nt: TGTGCCGGAGGGCAGGGAAGGGACACCGGGGAGCTGTTTTTT; cdr3_aa: CAGGQGRDTGELFF
clone_size: -; j_call: TRBJ2-7; d_call: -; v_call: TRBV7-2; cdr3_nt: TGTGCCAGCAGCCCCCGGCGTGAGGTCACCTACGAGCAGTACTTC; cdr3_aa: CASSPRREVTYEQYF
clone_size: few; j_call: TRBJ1-3; d_call: -; v_call: TRBV19; cdr3_nt: TGTGCCGCAGACGCGGGGGCGTCGGGAAACACCATATATTTT; cdr3_aa: CAADAGASGNTIYF
clone_size: -; j_call: TRBJ1-2; d_call: TRBD1; v_call: TRBV19; cdr3_nt: TGTGCCAGCCTACCGGGACAGGGGCTCTATGGCTACACCTTC; cdr3_aa: CASLPGQGLYGYTF
clone_size: -; j_call: TRBJ1-2; d_call: -; v_call: TRBV5-4; cdr3_nt: TGTGCCAGCAGCTTCAGGGGAAATGGCTACACCTTC; cdr3_aa: CASSFRGNGYTF
clone_size: -; j_call: TRBJ2-2; d_call: -; v_call: TRBV9; cdr3_nt: TGTGCCAGCAGCTTCGGGGTATCGGGGGAGCTGTTTTTT; cdr3_aa: CASSFGVSGELFF
clone_size: -; j_call: TRBJ1-5; d_call: -; v_call: TRBV7-6; cdr3_nt: TGTGCCAGCAGCTTAGCTCAGGCGCCTAGCAATCAGCCCCAGCATTTT; cdr3_aa: CASSLAQAPSNQPQHF
clone_size: -; j_call: TRBJ2-5; d_call: TRBD2; v_call: TRBV28; cdr3_nt: TGTGCCAGCAGTCGAGATCTAGCGGGGCAAGAGACCCAGTACTTC; cdr3_aa: CASSRDLAGQETQYF
clone_size: -; j_call: TRBJ2-6; d_call: -; v_call: TRBV15; cdr3_nt: TGTGCCACCAGCCCCACGGGATCTGGGGCCAACGTCCTGACTTTC; cdr3_aa: CATSPTGSGANVLTF
clone_size: -; j_call: TRBJ2-3; d_call: -; v_call: TRBV9; cdr3_nt: TGTGCCAGCGGCCCCTCCGGGGCAGATACGCAGTATTTT; cdr3_aa: CASGPSGADTQYF
clone_size: -; j_call: TRBJ1-2; d_call: -; v_call: TRBV29-1; cdr3_nt: TGCAGCGTTGAAGGCGGGCAGGAGTACACCTTC; cdr3_aa: CSVEGGQEYTF
clone_size: -; j_call: TRBJ2-2; d_call: -; v_call: TRBV19; cdr3_nt: TGTGCCAGTAGTATGTGGGGGGGCAACACCGGGGAGCTGTTTTTT; cdr3_aa: CASSMWGGNTGELFF
clone_size: -; j_call: TRBJ1-5; d_call: -; v_call: TRBV10-3; cdr3_nt: TGTGCCACCAGTGGGGAACGCGGGGGGCGCGATCAGCCCCAGCATTTT; cdr3_aa: CATSGERGGRDQPQHF
clone_size: once; j_call: TRBJ1-4; d_call: -; v_call: TRBV5-1; cdr3_nt: TGCGCCAGCACCACAAGTGGTTCGACAGACGGAAATGAAAAACTGTTTTTT; cdr3_aa: CASTTSGSTDGNEKLFF
clone_size: -; j_call: TRBJ2-3; d_call: -; v_call: TRBV15; cdr3_nt: TGTGCCACCAGCAGAGACGCAGGGGGCACAGATACGCAGTATTTT; cdr3_aa: CATSRDAGGTDTQYF
clone_size: -; j_call: TRBJ2-7; d_call: TRBD2; v_call: TRBV6-4; cdr3_nt: TGTGCCAGCAGTGACCCCCCCCGGGGGGGGCTCTACGAGCAGTACTTC; cdr3_aa: CASSDPPRGGLYEQYF
clone_size: -; j_call: TRBJ1-4; d_call: -; v_call: TRBV9; cdr3_nt: TGTGCCAGCAGCCCCCAGCCCGGGGTGGGAAAACTGTTTTTT; cdr3_aa: CASSPQPGVGKLFF
clone_size: -; j_call: TRBJ1-5; d_call: TRBD1; v_call: TRBV19; cdr3_nt: TGTGCCAGTAGTCCCGGGACAGGGGCCCATCAGCCCCAGCATTTT; cdr3_aa: CASSPGTGAHQPQHF
clone_size: once; j_call: TRBJ2-2; d_call: -; v_call: TRBV7-6; cdr3_nt: TGTGCCAGCAGCCCGGACAGCAGAACGAACACCGGGGAGCTGTTTTTT; cdr3_aa: CASSPDSRTNTGELFF
clone_size: few; j_call: TRBJ2-5; d_call: TRBD2; v_call: TRBV4-1; cdr3_nt: TGCGCCAGCAGCCATGACGGACTAGCCGCCGAAGAGACCCAGTACTTC; cdr3_aa: CASSHDGLAAEETQYF
clone_size: -; j_call: TRBJ1-1; d_call: -; v_call: TRBV9; cdr3_nt: TGTGCCAGCAGCTTGATGACGGGGTACGATGAAGCTTTCTTT; cdr3_aa: CASSLMTGYDEAFF
clone_size: -; j_call: TRBJ1-6; d_call: TRBD1; v_call: TRBV28; cdr3_nt: TGTGCCAGCGACAGGGGGCGCGGGGTTAATTCACCCCTCCACTTT; cdr3_aa: CASDRGRGVNSPLHF
clone_size: -; j_call: TRBJ2-1; d_call: -; v_call: TRBV9; cdr3_nt: TGTGCCAGCAGCCTAGAGAGGGAGCAGTTCTTC; cdr3_aa: CASSLEREQFF
clone_size: once; j_call: TRBJ2-1; d_call: TRBD2; v_call: TRBV27; cdr3_nt: TGTGCCAGCAGTTCGGGCGGGGGGGCCCCCTACAATGAGCAGTTCTTC; cdr3_aa: CASSSGGGAPYNEQFF
clone_size: -; j_call: TRBJ1-2; d_call: -; v_call: TRBV27; cdr3_nt: TGTGCCAGCAGTTCCCGAGACAGCCCGAATGGCTACACCTTC; cdr3_aa: CASSSRDSPNGYTF
clone_size: -; j_call: TRBJ1-2; d_call: -; v_call: TRBV11-2; cdr3_nt: TGTGCCAGCAGCTTACATTTTAACTATGGCTACACCTTC; cdr3_aa: CASSLHFNYGYTF
clone_size: -; j_call: TRBJ1-1; d_call: TRBD1; v_call: TRBV5-1; cdr3_nt: TGCGCCAGCAGGTCCGGGACAGAGAACACTGAAGCTTTCTTT; cdr3_aa: CASRSGTENTEAFF
clone_size: -; j_call: TRBJ2-4; d_call: TRBD2; v_call: TRBV7-6; cdr3_nt: TGTGCCAGCAGCTTAGCGTTGGCTAGCGGGACCGGAACTTTAGCCAAAAACATTCAGTACTTC; cdr3_aa: CASSLALASGTGTLAKNIQYF
clone_size: -; j_call: TRBJ1-2; d_call: -; v_call: TRBV28; cdr3_nt: TGTGCCAGCAGCCCCGGGGGGGGGACACCAATCGGGGATGGCTACACCTTC; cdr3_aa: CASSPGGGTPIGDGYTF
clone_size: -; j_call: TRBJ1-1; d_call: -; v_call: TRBV5-1; cdr3_nt: TGCGCCAGCAGCCCACAGACAGGTACCACTGAAGCTTTCTTT; cdr3_aa: CASSPQTGTTEAFF
clone_size: -; j_call: TRBJ2-1; d_call: -; v_call: TRBV7-9; cdr3_nt: TGTGCCAGCACCGGCGGAGGGGCCGGAGTGGGGTTCTTC; cdr3_aa: CASTGGGAGVGFF
clone_size: -; j_call: TRBJ2-1; d_call: TRBD2; v_call: TRBV7-6; cdr3_nt: TGTGCCAGCAGCGTGTTCTCCGGGACTAGCGGTTACAATGAGCAGTTCTTC; cdr3_aa: CASSVFSGTSGYNEQFF
clone_size: -; j_call: TRBJ1-6; d_call: -; v_call: TRBV30; cdr3_nt: TGTGCCTGGAGTGTACAGGAGAATTCACCCCTCCACTTT; cdr3_aa: CAWSVQENSPLHF
clone_size: -; j_call: TRBJ1-4; d_call: -; v_call: TRBV6-5; cdr3_nt: TGTGCCAGCAGTTACTCGGCCTCTAATGAAAAACTGTTTTTT; cdr3_aa: CASSYSASNEKLFF
clone_size: once; j_call: TRBJ1-2; d_call: TRBD1; v_call: TRBV25-1; cdr3_nt: TGTGCCAGCAGAGCCTCCGGGACAGGGTATGGCTACACCTTC; cdr3_aa: CASRASGTGYGYTF
clone_size: -; j_call: TRBJ1-2; d_call: -; v_call: TRBV30; cdr3_nt: TGTGCCTGGAGACAGGTTCCTTCCAACTATGGCTACACCTTC; cdr3_aa: CAWRQVPSNYGYTF
clone_size: -; j_call: TRBJ1-1; d_call: TRBD1; v_call: TRBV6-5; cdr3_nt: TGTGCCAGCAGTCTCCCAGGGGGCCTGAACACTGAAGCTTTCTTT; cdr3_aa: CASSLPGGLNTEAFF
clone_size: -; j_call: TRBJ2-6; d_call: -; v_call: TRBV7-8; cdr3_nt: TGTGCCAGCAGCTTATTAAACCCTACTGGGGCCAACGTCCTGACTTTC; cdr3_aa: CASSLLNPTGANVLTF
clone_size: few; j_call: TRBJ1-2; d_call: -; v_call: TRBV18; cdr3_nt: TGTGCCAGCTCTATCAGCGATGGCTACACCTTC; cdr3_aa: CASSISDGYTF
clone_size: -; j_call: TRBJ1-1; d_call: -; v_call: TRBV3-1/TRBV3-2; cdr3_nt: TGTGCCAGCAGCCAACCCCCTAAGTGGGGCCGGAACACTGAAGCTTTCTTT; cdr3_aa: CASSQPPKWGRNTEAFF
clone_size: -; j_call: TRBJ2-1; d_call: -; v_call: TRBV14; cdr3_nt: TGTGCCAGCAGCCAATCGGCGGGATACAATGAGCAGTTCTTC; cdr3_aa: CASSQSAGYNEQFF
clone_size: -; j_call: TRBJ2-7; d_call: TRBD1; v_call: TRBV2; cdr3_nt: TGTGCCACTGGCGGACAGGCCTCCTACGAGCAGTACTTC; cdr3_aa: CATGGQASYEQYF
clone_size: -; j_call: TRBJ1-5; d_call: -; v_call: TRBV18; cdr3_nt: TGTGCCAGCTCGACCCTCCCTCGGGGGGCAGGTCAGCCCCAGCATTTT; cdr3_aa: CASSTLPRGAGQPQHF
clone_size: -; j_call: TRBJ1-2; d_call: -; v_call: TRBV28; cdr3_nt: TGTGCCAGCAGTTTAGGAGCCTATGGCTACACCTTC; cdr3_aa: CASSLGAYGYTF
clone_size: -; j_call: TRBJ2-5; d_call: TRBD2; v_call: TRBV2; cdr3_nt: TGTGCCAGCAGTACGGGACTAGCACGCCCAGAGACCCAGTACTTC; cdr3_aa: CASSTGLARPETQYF
clone_size: -; j_call: TRBJ1-2; d_call: -; v_call: TRBV14; cdr3_nt: TGTGCCAGCAGCCGGGACAACTACTATGGCTACACCTTC; cdr3_aa: CASSRDNYYGYTF
clone_size: -; j_call: TRBJ2-3; d_call: -; v_call: TRBV19; cdr3_nt: TGTGCCAGTAGTATAGATCATGCAGGGACTACAGATACGCAGTATTTT; cdr3_aa: CASSIDHAGTTDTQYF
clone_size: -; j_call: TRBJ2-3; d_call: -; v_call: TRBV7-2; cdr3_nt: TGTGCCAGCAGCCTAATGGGACTGCAGACGGGGGATACGCAGTATTTT; cdr3_aa: CASSLMGLQTGDTQYF
clone_size: -; j_call: TRBJ2-1; d_call: -; v_call: TRBV29-1; cdr3_nt: TGCAGCGTAAAAGGAGGGCTTAGGATGGATGAGCAGTTCTTC; cdr3_aa: CSVKGGLRMDEQFF
clone_size: -; j_call: TRBJ1-5; d_call: -; v_call: TRBV7-9; cdr3_nt: TGTGCCAGCAGCTTACGTGGGGGACACCAGCCCCAGCATTTT; cdr3_aa: CASSLRGGHQPQHF
clone_size: -; j_call: TRBJ2-5; d_call: TRBD2; v_call: TRBV11-3; cdr3_nt: TGTGCCAGCAGCTTGGGGGGGGTGCAAGAGACCCAGTACTTC; cdr3_aa: CASSLGGVQETQYF
clone_size: -; j_call: TRBJ1-2; d_call: -; v_call: TRBV6-6; cdr3_nt: TGTGCCATCCACAACTCTCGCGGGGTTGGCGGCTACACCTTC; cdr3_aa: CAIHNSRGVGGYTF
clone_size: -; j_call: TRBJ1-1; d_call: TRBD1; v_call: TRBV15; cdr3_nt: TGTGCCACCAGCAGAGATCTGGTAGACCGGGACAGGGGCAAAGCTTTCTTT; cdr3_aa: CATSRDLVDRDRGKAFF
clone_size: -; j_call: TRBJ1-3; d_call: -; v_call: TRBV5-8; cdr3_nt: TGTGCCAGCAGCTTGGACAGGGGAAACACCATATATTTT; cdr3_aa: CASSLDRGNTIYF
clone_size: once; j_call: TRBJ2-7; d_call: TRBD2; v_call: TRBV5-1; cdr3_nt: TGCGCCAGCAGCCCTAGCGGGGGGGCTGGGTACGAGCAGTACTTC; cdr3_aa: CASSPSGGAGYEQYF